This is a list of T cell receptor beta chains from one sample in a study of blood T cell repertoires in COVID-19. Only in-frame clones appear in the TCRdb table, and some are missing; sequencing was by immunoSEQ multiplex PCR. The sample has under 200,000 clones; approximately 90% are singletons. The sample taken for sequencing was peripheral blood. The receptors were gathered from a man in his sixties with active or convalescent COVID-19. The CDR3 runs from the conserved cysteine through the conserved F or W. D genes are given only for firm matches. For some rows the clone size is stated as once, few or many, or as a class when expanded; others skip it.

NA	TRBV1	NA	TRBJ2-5	TGCACCAAGCGGGGGGGCAGAGAGACCCAGTACTTC	CTKRGGRETQYF
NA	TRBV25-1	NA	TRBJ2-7	TGTGCCAGCAGTGAAGTGGTGAGGGAGGACTACGAGCAGTACTTC	CASSEVVREDYEQYF
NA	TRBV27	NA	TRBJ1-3	TGTGCCAGCAGTTCTACAGGGTTCTCTGGAAACACCATATATTTT	CASSSTGFSGNTIYF
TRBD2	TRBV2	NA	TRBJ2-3	TGTGCCAGCAGTGAAGGGCGGCTAGCGGGGGTAGATACGCAGTATTTT	CASSEGRLAGVDTQYF
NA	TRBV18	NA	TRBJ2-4	TGTGCCAGCTCACCGTCTGACACTTTC	CASSPSDTF
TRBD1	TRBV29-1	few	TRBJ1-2	TGCAGCGTCCAGACAGGGGTCAACTATGGCTACACCTTC	CSVQTGVNYGYTF
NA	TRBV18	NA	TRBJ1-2	TGTGCCAGCTCACCCGCTGAGGACTATGGCTACACCTTC	CASSPAEDYGYTF
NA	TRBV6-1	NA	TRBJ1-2	TGTGCCAGCAGTGAAGACTTCGGCAGGCATTCATATGGCTACACCTTC	CASSEDFGRHSYGYTF
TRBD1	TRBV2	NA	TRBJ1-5	TGTGCCAGCAGTGGACAGGGTGGCAATCAGCCCCAGCATTTT	CASSGQGGNQPQHF
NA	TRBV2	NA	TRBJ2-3	TGTGCCAGCAGCACGCTCGCGGGGCCAGCAGATACGCAGTATTTT	CASSTLAGPADTQYF
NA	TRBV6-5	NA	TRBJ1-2	TGTGCCAGCAGTTCCGACAGGTTTCTCGGGGGCTACACCTTC	CASSSDRFLGGYTF
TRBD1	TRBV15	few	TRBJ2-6	TGTGCCACCAGCAGAGGGAGACAGGGGGCGAGCTCTGGGGCCAACGTCCTGACTTTC	CATSRGRQGASSGANVLTF
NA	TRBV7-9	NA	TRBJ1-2	TGTGCCAGCAGCTTAGTCAGGGCTGGGGGCTACACCTTC	CASSLVRAGGYTF
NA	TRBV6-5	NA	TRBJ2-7	TGTGCCAGCGGGTTAGGAGCCTACGAGCAGTACTTC	CASGLGAYEQYF
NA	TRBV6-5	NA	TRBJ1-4	TGTGCCAGCAGTTACCATCGGCGGGAGAATGAAAAACTGTTTTTT	CASSYHRRENEKLFF
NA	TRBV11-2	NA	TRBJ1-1	TGTGCCAGCAGCTTAGCCGGGACAAAGAACACTGAAGCTTTCTTT	CASSLAGTKNTEAFF
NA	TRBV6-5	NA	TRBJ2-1	TGTGCCAGCGGGGTAGAAGGGAGCCACTACAATGAGCAGTTCTTC	CASGVEGSHYNEQFF
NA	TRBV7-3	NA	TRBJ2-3	TGTGCCAGCAGCTTAACGGGATCGGGGGTTACAGATACGCAGTATTTT	CASSLTGSGVTDTQYF
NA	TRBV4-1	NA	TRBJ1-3	TGCGCCAGCAGCCAAGATTCCGGGACTCACTCTGGAAACACCATATATTTT	CASSQDSGTHSGNTIYF
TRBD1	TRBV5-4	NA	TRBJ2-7	TGTGCCAGCAGCCCGTCCCTGACAGGGGCCCCCAACGAGCAGTACTTC	CASSPSLTGAPNEQYF
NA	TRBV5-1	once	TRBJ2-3	TGCGCCAGCAGCTTGGTGTCTGTAGCGGTCACAGATACGCAGTATTTT	CASSLVSVAVTDTQYF
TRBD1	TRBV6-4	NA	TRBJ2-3	TGTGCCAGCAGTGACTCCGGGACAGCCGAGGGGCCAGATACGCAGTATTTT	CASSDSGTAEGPDTQYF
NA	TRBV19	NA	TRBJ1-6	TGTGCCAGTAGTATGGAGAGGGCCTATAATTCACCCCTCCACTTT	CASSMERAYNSPLHF
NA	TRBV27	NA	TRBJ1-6	TGTGCCAGCAGTTTTTCGAGGAAGAGCTCCTATAATTCACCCCTCCACTTT	CASSFSRKSSYNSPLHF
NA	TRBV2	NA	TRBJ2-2	TGTGCCAGCGGGTCAGGGTCCGGGGAGCTGTTTTTT	CASGSGSGELFF
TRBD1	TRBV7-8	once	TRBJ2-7	TGTGCCAGCAGCCTCCGGGACAGGGGTAACGAGCAGTACTTC	CASSLRDRGNEQYF
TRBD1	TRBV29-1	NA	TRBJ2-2	TGCAGCGTTGTTGGGGGACAGGGACTTTCCGGGGAGCTGTTTTTT	CSVVGGQGLSGELFF
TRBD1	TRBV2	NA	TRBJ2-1	TGTGCCAGCAGAGACAGGGTTTTTCGGAATGAGCAGTTCTTC	CASRDRVFRNEQFF
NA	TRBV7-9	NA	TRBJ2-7	TGTGCCAGCAGCTCCCACTTGAGGGGGTATGGCTACGAGCAGTACTTC	CASSSHLRGYGYEQYF
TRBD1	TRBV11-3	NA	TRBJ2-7	TGTGCCAGCAGCTCCGGGGGGACAGGGGCTCTCGCCGAGCAGTACTTC	CASSSGGTGALAEQYF
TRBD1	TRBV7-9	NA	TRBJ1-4	TGTGCCAGCAGCCGACAGGGGAGGGCTAATGAAAAACTGTTTTTT	CASSRQGRANEKLFF
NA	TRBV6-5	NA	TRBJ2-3	TGTGCCAGCAGTTATCGACTGAGGGACACAGATACGCAGTATTTT	CASSYRLRDTDTQYF
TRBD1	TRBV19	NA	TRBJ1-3	TGTGCCAGTACTACTCTTGGGACAGCTGGAAACACCATATATTTT	CASTTLGTAGNTIYF
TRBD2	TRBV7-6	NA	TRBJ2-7	TGTGCCAGCAGCCCGGGACTAGCGGAATACGAGCAGTACTTC	CASSPGLAEYEQYF
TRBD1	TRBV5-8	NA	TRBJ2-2	TGTGCCAGCAGCGGGACAGCAAAACTGGTCACCGGGGAGCTGTTTTTT	CASSGTAKLVTGELFF
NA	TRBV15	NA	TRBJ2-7	TGTGCCACCAGCAGAGGGACTTCGTACGAGCAGTACTTC	CATSRGTSYEQYF
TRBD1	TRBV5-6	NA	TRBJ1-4	TGTGCCAGCAGCCTGGGACAGACGGCAACTAATGAAAAACTGTTTTTT	CASSLGQTATNEKLFF
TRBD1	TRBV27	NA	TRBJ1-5	TGTGCCAGCAGTTTGCAGGGGGCGAGGCAGCCCCAGCATTTT	CASSLQGARQPQHF
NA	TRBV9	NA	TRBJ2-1	TGTGCCAGCAGCGATCGGGGGAGCTCCTACAATGAGCAGTTCTTC	CASSDRGSSYNEQFF
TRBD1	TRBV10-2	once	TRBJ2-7	TGCGCCAGCAGTGAGCCCCCCAGGGACAGCGAGCAGTACTTC	CASSEPPRDSEQYF
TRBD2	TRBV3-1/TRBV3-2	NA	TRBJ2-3	TGTGCCAGCAGCCCGCTCGCGGGGGGGCCCACAGATACGCAGTATTTT	CASSPLAGGPTDTQYF
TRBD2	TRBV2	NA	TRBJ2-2	TGTGCCAGCAGTGGACTAGCGGCGAACACCGGGGAGCTGTTTTTT	CASSGLAANTGELFF
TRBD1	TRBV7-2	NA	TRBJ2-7	TGTGCCAGCAGCTTAGGACAGGGCAGGGGCGAGCAGTACTTC	CASSLGQGRGEQYF
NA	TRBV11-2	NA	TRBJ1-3	TGTGCCAGCAGCTTACAACAGGGCCGAAACACCATATATTTT	CASSLQQGRNTIYF
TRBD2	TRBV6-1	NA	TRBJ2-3	TGTGCCAGCAGTGCACTCGGGGGGTCTAGCACAGATACGCAGTATTTT	CASSALGGSSTDTQYF
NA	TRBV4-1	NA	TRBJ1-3	TGCGCCAGCAGCCAAGATACGTATGGGGGGTCTGGAAACACCATATATTTT	CASSQDTYGGSGNTIYF
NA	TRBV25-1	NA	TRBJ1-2	TGTGCAAGCCAACGGCCTACAGGCTATGGCTACACCTTC	CASQRPTGYGYTF
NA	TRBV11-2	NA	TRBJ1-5	TGTGCCAGCAGCTTTGGGCAGGGCAATCAGCCCCAGCATTTT	CASSFGQGNQPQHF
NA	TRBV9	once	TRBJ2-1	TGTGCCAGCAGTCTCGGAACAGGGTCGGGAGAGCAGTTCTTC	CASSLGTGSGEQFF
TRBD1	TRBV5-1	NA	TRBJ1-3	TGCGCCAGCAGCCCGCAGGGGGCCAGCCAGGCAAACACCATATATTTT	CASSPQGASQANTIYF
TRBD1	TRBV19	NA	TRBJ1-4	TGTGCCAGTAGTATATCGGCATTAGGGACAGCGATAGAAAAACTGTTTTTT	CASSISALGTAIEKLFF
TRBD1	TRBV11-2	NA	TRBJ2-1	TGTGCCAGCAGTAACAGGGGGCGGGACTCCTACAATGAGCAGTTCTTC	CASSNRGRDSYNEQFF
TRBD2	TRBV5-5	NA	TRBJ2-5	TGTGCCAGCAGCAGCCTACCGGGGGGGAAAGAGACCCAGTACTTC	CASSSLPGGKETQYF
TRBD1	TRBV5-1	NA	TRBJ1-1	TGCGCCAGCAGCTTGACGGGACAGAGGAACACTGAAGCTTTCTTT	CASSLTGQRNTEAFF